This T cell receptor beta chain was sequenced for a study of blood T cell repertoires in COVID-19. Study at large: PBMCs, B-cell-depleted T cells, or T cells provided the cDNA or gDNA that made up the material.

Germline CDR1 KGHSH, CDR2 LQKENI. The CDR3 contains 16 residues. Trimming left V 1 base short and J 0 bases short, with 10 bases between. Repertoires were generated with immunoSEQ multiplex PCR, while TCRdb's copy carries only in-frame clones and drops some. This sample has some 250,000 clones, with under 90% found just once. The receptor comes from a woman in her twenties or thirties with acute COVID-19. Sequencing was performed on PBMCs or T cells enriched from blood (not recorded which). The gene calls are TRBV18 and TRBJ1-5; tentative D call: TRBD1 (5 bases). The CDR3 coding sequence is TGTGCCAGCTCACCACAGGCCAGGGCTAGCAATCAGCCCCAGCATTTT. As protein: CASSPQARASNQPQHF.